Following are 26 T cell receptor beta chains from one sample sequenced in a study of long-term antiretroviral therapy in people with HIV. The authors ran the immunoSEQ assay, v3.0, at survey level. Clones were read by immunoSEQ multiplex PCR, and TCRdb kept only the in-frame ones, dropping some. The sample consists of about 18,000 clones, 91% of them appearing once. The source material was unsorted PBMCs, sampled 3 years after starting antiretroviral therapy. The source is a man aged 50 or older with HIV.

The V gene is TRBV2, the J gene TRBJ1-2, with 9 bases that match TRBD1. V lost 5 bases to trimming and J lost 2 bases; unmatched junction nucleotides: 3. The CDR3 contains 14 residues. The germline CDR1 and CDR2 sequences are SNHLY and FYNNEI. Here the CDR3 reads CASSSQGANYGYTF. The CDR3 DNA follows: TGTGCCAGCAGTTCACAGGGGGCAAACTATGGCTACACCTTC.

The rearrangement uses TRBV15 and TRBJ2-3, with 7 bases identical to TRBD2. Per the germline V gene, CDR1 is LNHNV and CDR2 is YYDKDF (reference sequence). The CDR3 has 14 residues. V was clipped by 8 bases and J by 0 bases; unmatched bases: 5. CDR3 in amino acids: CATAGTTSTDTQYF. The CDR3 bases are TGTGCCACCGCCGGGACTACTAGCACAGATACGCAGTATTTT.

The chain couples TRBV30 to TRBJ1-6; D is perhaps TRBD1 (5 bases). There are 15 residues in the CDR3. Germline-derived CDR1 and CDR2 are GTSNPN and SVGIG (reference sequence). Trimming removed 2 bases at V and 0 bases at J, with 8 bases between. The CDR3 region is CAWSWRGSYNSPLHF. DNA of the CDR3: TGTGCCTGGAGTTGGAGGGGCTCCTATAATTCACCCCTCCACTTT.

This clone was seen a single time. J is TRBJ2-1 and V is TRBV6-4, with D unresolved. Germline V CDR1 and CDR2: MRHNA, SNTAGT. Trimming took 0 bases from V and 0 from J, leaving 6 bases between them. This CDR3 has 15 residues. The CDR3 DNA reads TGTGCCAGCAGTGACTCGGAAAGCTCCTACAATGAGCAGTTCTTC. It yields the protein CASSDSESSYNEQFF.

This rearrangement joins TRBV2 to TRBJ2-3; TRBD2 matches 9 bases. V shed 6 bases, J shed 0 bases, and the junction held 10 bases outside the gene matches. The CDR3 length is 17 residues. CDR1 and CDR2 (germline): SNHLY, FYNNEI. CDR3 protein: CASSPTGRGGSTDTQYF. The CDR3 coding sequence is TGTGCCAGCAGCCCTACGGGGCGGGGGGGAAGCACAGATACGCAGTATTTT. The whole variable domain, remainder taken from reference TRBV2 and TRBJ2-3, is EPEVTQTPSHQVTQMGQEVILRCVPISNHLYFYWYRQILGQKVEFLVSFYNNEISEKSEIFDDQFSVERPDGSNFTLKIRSTKLEDSAMYFCASSPTGRGGSTDTQYFGPGTRLTVL.

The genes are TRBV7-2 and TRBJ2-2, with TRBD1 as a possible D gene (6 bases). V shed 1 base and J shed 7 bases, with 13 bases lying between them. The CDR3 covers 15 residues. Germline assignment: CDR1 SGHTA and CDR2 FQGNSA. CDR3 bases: TGTGCCAGCAGCTTAGTGGGCAGGGGCGGCGGGGAGCTGTTTTTT. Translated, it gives CASSLVGRGGGELFF.

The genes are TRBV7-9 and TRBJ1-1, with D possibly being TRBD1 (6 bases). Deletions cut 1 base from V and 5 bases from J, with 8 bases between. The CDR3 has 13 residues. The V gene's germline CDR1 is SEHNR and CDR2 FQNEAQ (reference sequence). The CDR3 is CASSLDRVTEAFF. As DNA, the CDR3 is TGTGCCAGCAGCTTAGACAGGGTAACTGAAGCTTTCTTT.

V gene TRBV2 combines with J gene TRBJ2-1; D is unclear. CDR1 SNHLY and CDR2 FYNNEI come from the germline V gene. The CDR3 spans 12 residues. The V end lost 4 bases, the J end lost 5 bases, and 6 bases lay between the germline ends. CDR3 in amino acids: CASSGTNNEQFF. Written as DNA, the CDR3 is TGTGCCAGCAGTGGAACGAACAATGAGCAGTTCTTC.

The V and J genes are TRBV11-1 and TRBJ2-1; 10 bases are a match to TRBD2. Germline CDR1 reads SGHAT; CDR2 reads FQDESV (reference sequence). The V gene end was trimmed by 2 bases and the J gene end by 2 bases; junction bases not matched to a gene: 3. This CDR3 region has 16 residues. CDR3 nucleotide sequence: TGTGCCAGCAGCTTAAGGCTAGCGGGGGCCTACAATGAGCAGTTCTTC. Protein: CASSLRLAGAYNEQFF.

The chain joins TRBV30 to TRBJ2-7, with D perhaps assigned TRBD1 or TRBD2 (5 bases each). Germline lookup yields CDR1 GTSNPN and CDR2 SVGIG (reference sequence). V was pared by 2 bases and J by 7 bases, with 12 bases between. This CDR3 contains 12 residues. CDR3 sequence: CAWSRDPREQYF. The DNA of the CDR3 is TGTGCCTGGAGTCGGGACCCCCGAGAGCAGTACTTC. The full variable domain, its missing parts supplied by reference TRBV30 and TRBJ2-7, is SQTIHQWPATLVQPVGSPLSLECTVEGTSNPNLYWYRQAAGRGLQLLFYSVGIGQISSEVPQNLSASRPQDRQFILSSKKLLLSDSGFYLCAWSRDPREQYFGPGTRLTVT.

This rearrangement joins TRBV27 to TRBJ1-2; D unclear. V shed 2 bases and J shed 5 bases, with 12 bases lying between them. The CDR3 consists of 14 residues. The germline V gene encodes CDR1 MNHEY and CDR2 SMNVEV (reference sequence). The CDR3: CASSLLHSGYGYTF. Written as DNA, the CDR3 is TGTGCCAGCAGTTTACTACATTCGGGGTATGGCTACACCTTC.

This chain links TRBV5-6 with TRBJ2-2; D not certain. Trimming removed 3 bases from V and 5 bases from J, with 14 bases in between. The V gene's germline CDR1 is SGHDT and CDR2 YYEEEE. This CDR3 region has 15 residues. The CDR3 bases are TGTGCCAGCAGCTCCCTTGGTATCGGGACCGGGGAGCTGTTTTTT. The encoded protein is CASSSLGIGTGELFF. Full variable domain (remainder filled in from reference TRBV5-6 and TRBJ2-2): DAGVTQSPTHLIKTRGQQVTLRCSPKSGHDTVSWYQQALGQGPQFIFQYYEEEERQRGNFPDRFSGHQFPNYSSELNVNALLLGDSALYLCASSSLGIGTGELFFGEGSRLTVL.

The CDR3 loop reads CASSLGGETGVSNYGYTF. As DNA, the CDR3 is TGTGCCAGCAGCTTAGGGGGGGAGACAGGGGTAAGTAACTATGGCTACACCTTC. The chain employs TRBV11-2 and TRBJ1-2, with TRBD1 identical over 8 bases. This CDR3 contains 18 residues. Germline loops: CDR1 SGHAT, CDR2 FQNNGV. The junction had 11 bases not matched to a gene; V was cut back by 1 base and J by 1 base.

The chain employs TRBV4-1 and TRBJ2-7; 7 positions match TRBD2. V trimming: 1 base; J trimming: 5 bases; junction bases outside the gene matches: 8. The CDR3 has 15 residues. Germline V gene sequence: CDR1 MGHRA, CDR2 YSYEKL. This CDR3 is CASSQGMGGINEQYF. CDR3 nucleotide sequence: TGCGCCAGCAGCCAAGGTATGGGGGGGATAAACGAGCAGTACTTC.

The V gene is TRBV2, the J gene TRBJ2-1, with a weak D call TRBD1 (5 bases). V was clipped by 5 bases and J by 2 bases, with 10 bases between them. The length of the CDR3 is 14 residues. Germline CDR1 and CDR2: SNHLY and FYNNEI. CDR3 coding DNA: TGTGCCAGCAGTAGTTCAGGGACCTACAATGAGCAGTTCTTC. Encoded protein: CASSSSGTYNEQFF.

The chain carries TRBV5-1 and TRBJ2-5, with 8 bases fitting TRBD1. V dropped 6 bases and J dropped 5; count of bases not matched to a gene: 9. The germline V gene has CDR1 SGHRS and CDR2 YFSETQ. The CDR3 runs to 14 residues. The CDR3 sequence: CASNPGGAMETQYF. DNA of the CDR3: TGCGCCAGCAATCCAGGGGGCGCTATGGAGACCCAGTACTTC.

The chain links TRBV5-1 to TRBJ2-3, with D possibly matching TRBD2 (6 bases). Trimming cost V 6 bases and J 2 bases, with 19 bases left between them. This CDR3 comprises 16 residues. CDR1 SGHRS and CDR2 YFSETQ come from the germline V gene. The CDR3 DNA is TGCGCCAGCAACCGGTTCGGGGAGGCCTTCACAGATACGCAGTATTTT. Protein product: CASNRFGEAFTDTQYF. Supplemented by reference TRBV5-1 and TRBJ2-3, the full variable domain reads KAGVTQTPRYLIKTRGQQVTLSCSPISGHRSVSWYQQTPGQGLQFLFEYFSETQRNKGNFPGRFSGRQFSNSRSEMNVSTLELGDSALYLCASNRFGEAFTDTQYFGPGTRLTVL.

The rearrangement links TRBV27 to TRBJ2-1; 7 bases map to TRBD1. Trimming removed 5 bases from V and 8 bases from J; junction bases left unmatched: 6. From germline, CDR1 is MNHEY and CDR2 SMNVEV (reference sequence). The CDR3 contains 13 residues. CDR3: CASSVYQGDEQFF. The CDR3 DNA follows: TGTGCCAGCAGTGTCTACCAGGGGGATGAGCAGTTCTTC.

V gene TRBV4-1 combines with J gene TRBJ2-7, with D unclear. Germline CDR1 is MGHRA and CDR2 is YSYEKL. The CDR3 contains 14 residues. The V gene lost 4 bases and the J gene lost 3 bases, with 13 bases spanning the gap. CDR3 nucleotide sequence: TGCGCCAGCAGCCTCGCCGAGACTGACTACGAGCAGTACTTC. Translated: CASSLAETDYEQYF.

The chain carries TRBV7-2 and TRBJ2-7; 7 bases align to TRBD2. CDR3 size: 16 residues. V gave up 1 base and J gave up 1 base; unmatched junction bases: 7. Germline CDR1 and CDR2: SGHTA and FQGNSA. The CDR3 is CASSLEGGDYSYEQYF. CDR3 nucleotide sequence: TGTGCCAGCAGCTTAGAAGGAGGGGACTATTCCTACGAGCAGTACTTC.

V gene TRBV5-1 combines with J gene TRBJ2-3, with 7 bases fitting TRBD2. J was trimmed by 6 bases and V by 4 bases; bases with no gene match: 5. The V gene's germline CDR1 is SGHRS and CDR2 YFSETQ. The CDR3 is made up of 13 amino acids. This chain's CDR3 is CASSGTSADTQYF. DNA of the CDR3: TGCGCCAGCAGCGGAACTAGCGCCGATACGCAGTATTTT.

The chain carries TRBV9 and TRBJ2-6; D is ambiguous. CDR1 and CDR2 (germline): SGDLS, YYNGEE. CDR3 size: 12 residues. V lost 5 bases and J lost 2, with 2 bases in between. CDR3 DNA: TGTGCCAGCAGGGCTGGGGCCAACGTCCTGACTTTC. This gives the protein CASRAGANVLTF.

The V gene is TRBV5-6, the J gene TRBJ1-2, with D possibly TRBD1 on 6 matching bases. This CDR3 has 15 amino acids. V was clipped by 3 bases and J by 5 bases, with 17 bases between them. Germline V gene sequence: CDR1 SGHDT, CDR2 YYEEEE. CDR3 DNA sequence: TGTGCCAGCAGCTCCTCCCCGGGGGCGGGTTATGGCTACACCTTC. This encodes CASSSSPGAGYGYTF. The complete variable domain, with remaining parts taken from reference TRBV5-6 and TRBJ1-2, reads DAGVTQSPTHLIKTRGQQVTLRCSPKSGHDTVSWYQQALGQGPQFIFQYYEEEERQRGNFPDRFSGHQFPNYSSELNVNALLLGDSALYLCASSSSPGAGYGYTFGSGTRLTVV.

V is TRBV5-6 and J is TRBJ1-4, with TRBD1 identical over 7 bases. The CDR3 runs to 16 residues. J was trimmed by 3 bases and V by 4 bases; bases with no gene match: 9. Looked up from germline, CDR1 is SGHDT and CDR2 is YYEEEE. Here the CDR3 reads CASSLQDRSSNEKLFF. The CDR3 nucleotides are TGTGCCAGCAGCCTACAGGACAGGTCGTCTAATGAAAAACTGTTTTTT.

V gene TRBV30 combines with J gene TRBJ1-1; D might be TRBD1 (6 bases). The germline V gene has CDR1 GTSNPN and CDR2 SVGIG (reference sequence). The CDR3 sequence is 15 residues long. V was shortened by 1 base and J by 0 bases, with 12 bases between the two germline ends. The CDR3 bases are TGTGCCTGGAGTGCAGGGGCAGTTATGAACACTGAAGCTTTCTTT. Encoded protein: CAWSAGAVMNTEAFF.

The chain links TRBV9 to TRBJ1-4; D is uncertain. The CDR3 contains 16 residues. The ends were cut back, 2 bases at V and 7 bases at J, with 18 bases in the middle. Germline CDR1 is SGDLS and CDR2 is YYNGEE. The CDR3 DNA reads TGTGCCAGCAGCGTCTCCAAGGGCTCCACGGGTGAAAAACTGTTTTTT. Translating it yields CASSVSKGSTGEKLFF.